A single sample gave rise to the 11 T cell receptor beta chains below, sequenced in a study of shared clonotypes between healthy human individuals. This table comes from immunoSEQ multiplex PCR, and its TCRdb copy is limited to in-frame clones, with some not included. Here the sample spans about 92,000 clones, almost 70% being singletons. The source material was memory CD8+ T cells sorted from blood. Subset in this sample: CD45RO+ cells pooled with CCR7-negative TemRA cells. Receptor source: a man aged 25 to 45 in good health.

The chain employs TRBV18 and TRBJ2-1; 9 bases map to TRBD2. The CDR3 loop spans 16 amino acids. Germline V gene sequence: CDR1 KGHSH, CDR2 LQKENI. Trimming cost V 2 bases and J 4 bases; bases outside gene matches: 6. The CDR3 nucleotides read TGTGCCAGCTCACCATTTGCAGCGGGAGGATACAATGAGCAGTTCTTC. Translating gives CASSPFAAGGYNEQFF.

This sequence joins TRBV9 and TRBJ2-7; tentatively, D is TRBD2 (5 bases). Germline values: CDR1 SGDLS, CDR2 YYNGEE. The CDR3 sequence is 15 residues long. Trimming took off 0 bases at V and 4 bases at J, with 14 bases between the two ends. The CDR3: CASSVGWRQIYEQYF. The CDR3 DNA is TGTGCCAGCAGCGTAGGTTGGAGGCAGATATACGAGCAGTACTTC.

V and J are TRBV29-1 and TRBJ2-5; 7 positions match TRBD2. The J call may be incorrect, as the DNA end agrees better with TRBJ2-7. The length of the CDR3 is 15 residues. Germline CDR1 is SQVTM and CDR2 is ANQGSEA. The CDR3 sequence: CSVEVLGREIYEQYF. CDR3 sequence (DNA): TGCAGCGTTGAGGTCTTAGGGCGGGAGATCTACGAGCAGTACTTC.

J is TRBJ2-1 and V is TRBV29-1; TRBD2 agrees at 8 bases. The germline gives CDR1 SQVTM, CDR2 ANQGSEA. The length of the CDR3 is 15 residues. Trimming cost V 5 bases and J 0 bases; bases outside gene matches: 6. The CDR3 coding sequence is TGCAGCGTTCGTCTAGCGGGTAGCTCCTACAATGAGCAGTTCTTC. Translation: CSVRLAGSSYNEQFF.

The sample holds one count of this clone. The V call is TRBV6-1, the J call TRBJ2-3; D gene ambiguous. The CDR3 has 13 amino acids. The ends were cut back, 4 bases at V and 4 bases at J, with 9 bases in the middle. CDR1 is MNHNS and CDR2 is SASEGT in the germline V gene. In DNA form, the CDR3 reads TGTGCCAGCAGTGTCCCGGGCGCAGATACGCAGTATTTT. Its translation is CASSVPGADTQYF.

The V call is TRBV6-5, the J call TRBJ2-7; D is possibly TRBD2 (6 bases). The CDR3 runs to 14 residues. V dropped 2 bases and J dropped 3 bases, with 11 bases sitting between them. In germline, CDR1 is MNHEY, CDR2 SVGAGI. The CDR3 spells CASSYGRGYYEQYF. CDR3 bases: TGTGCCAGCAGTTACGGGCGGGGCTACTACGAGCAGTACTTC.

The genes are TRBV19 and TRBJ1-5; the D gene is possibly TRBD1 (5 bases). V lost 4 bases, J lost 3 bases, and 16 bases lay in between. The germline CDR1 and CDR2 sequences are LNHDA and SQIVND (reference sequence). The CDR3 extends over 16 amino acids. CDR3 sequence (DNA): TGTGCCAGTAGTAGTGGAGGCCCGGGGCCCAATCAGCCCCAGCATTTT. Translated: CASSSGGPGPNQPQHF.

A few counts support this clone. The chain has TRBV15 and TRBJ2-1, with TRBD1 matching 9 bases. Germline CDR1 and CDR2: LNHNV and YYDKDF (reference sequence). The V segment lost 9 bases and the J segment 5 bases; nucleotides outside the gene matches: 5. The CDR3 has 13 amino acids. In DNA form, the CDR3 reads TGTGCCACGCGGACAGGGGCCAACAATGAGCAGTTCTTC. This encodes CATRTGANNEQFF. Drawing the rest from reference TRBV15 and TRBJ2-1, the complete variable domain is DAMVIQNPRYQVTQFGKPVTLSCSQTLNHNVMYWYQQKSSQAPKLLFHYYDKDFNNEADTPDNFQSRRPNTSFCFLDIRSPGLGDTAMYLCATRTGANNEQFFGPGTRLTVL.

The rearrangement uses TRBV4-3 and TRBJ2-3; D is unclear. V lost 0 bases to trimming and J lost 2 bases, with 15 bases between them. The CDR3 runs to 17 residues. Per germline, CDR1 LGHNA and CDR2 YSLEER. CDR3 coding DNA: TGCGCCAGCAGCCAAGATTCGGACCGGGCCGACACAGATACGCAGTATTTT. Protein product: CASSQDSDRADTDTQYF.

This clone was seen only once. V and J are TRBV18 and TRBJ2-3; no clear D gene. The CDR3 covers 16 residues. In germline, CDR1 is KGHSH, CDR2 LQKENI. Trimming removed 3 bases from V and 2 bases from J, with 15 bases in between. The CDR3 sequence is CASSPGGGRATDTQYF. Written as DNA, the CDR3 is TGTGCCAGCTCACCCGGTGGCGGACGCGCCACAGATACGCAGTATTTT.

This clone has just one count. The rearrangement uses TRBV5-1 and TRBJ2-3, with 7 bases fitting TRBD2. J lost 1 base, V lost 2 bases, and 10 bases had no gene match. The length of the CDR3 is 17 residues. CDR1 is SGHRS, CDR2 YFSETQ, per germline. The chain's CDR3 is CASSFLEQAGRTDTQYF. The CDR3 DNA reads TGCGCCAGCAGCTTTCTCGAGCAAGCGGGACGCACAGATACGCAGTATTTT. The complete variable domain, with remaining parts taken from reference TRBV5-1 and TRBJ2-3, reads KAGVTQTPRYLIKTRGQQVTLSCSPISGHRSVSWYQQTPGQGLQFLFEYFSETQRNKGNFPGRFSGRQFSNSRSEMNVSTLELGDSALYLCASSFLEQAGRTDTQYFGPGTRLTVL.